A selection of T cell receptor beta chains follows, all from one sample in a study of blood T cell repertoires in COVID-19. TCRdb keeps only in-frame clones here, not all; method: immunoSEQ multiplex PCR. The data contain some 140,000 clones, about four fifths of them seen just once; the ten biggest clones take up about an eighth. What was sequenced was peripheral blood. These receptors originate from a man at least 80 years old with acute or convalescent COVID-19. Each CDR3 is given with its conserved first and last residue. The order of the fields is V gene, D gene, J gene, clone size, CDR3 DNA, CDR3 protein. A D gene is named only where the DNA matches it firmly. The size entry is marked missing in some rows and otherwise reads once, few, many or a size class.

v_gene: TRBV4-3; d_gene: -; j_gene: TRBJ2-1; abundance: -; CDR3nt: TGCGCCAGCAGCCAATACAGGGGAGGTGGTGAGCAGTTCTTC; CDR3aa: CASSQYRGGGEQFF
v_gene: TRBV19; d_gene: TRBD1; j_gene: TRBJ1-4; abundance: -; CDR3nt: TGTGCCAGCCACTTGCAGGGGGCAACTAATGAAAAACTGTTTTTT; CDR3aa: CASHLQGATNEKLFF
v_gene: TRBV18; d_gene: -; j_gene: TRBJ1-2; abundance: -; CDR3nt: TGTGCCAGCTCACCAGGGCCCTTCCCGTATGGCTACACCTTC; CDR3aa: CASSPGPFPYGYTF
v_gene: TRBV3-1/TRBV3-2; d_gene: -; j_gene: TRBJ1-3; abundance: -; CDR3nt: TGTGCCAGCAGCCAAGATAACAGGGCCGGAAACACCATATATTTT; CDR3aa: CASSQDNRAGNTIYF
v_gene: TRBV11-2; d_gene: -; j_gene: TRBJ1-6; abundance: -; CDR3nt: TGTGCCAGCAGCACCCTAGGTGGAGGGTATAATTCACCCCTCCACTTT; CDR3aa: CASSTLGGGYNSPLHF
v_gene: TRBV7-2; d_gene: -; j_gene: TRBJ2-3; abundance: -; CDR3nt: TGTGCCAGCAGCCCTACGCAGGGATTTGTCACAGATACGCAGTATTTT; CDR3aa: CASSPTQGFVTDTQYF
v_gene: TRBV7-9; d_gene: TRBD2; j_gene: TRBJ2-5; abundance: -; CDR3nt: TGTGCCAGCAGCGCCGATCCCGGACTAGCGGGGGGCGGGGAGACCCAGTACTTC; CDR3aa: CASSADPGLAGGGETQYF
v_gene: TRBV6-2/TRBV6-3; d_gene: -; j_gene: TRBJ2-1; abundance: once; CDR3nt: TGTGCCAGCAGTTACCGACCTAGCAATGAGCAGTTCTTC; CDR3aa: CASSYRPSNEQFF
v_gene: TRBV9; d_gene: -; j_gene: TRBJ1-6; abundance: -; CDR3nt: TGTGCCAGCAGCCCCTCGGGGTGGGATTCACCCCTCCACTTT; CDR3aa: CASSPSGWDSPLHF
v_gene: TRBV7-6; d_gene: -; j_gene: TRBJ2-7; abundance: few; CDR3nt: TGTGCCAGCAGCTCTTTCGACAGTTCCTACGAGCAGTACTTC; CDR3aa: CASSSFDSSYEQYF
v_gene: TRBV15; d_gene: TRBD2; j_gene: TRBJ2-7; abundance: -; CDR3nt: TGTGCCACCAGCAGAGATGGGGCTAGCGGGGGGCTCTACTCCTACGAGCAGTACTTC; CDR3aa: CATSRDGASGGLYSYEQYF
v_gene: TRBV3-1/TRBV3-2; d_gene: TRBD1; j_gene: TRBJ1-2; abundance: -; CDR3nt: TGTGCCAGCAGCCAAAGGGACAGGGAAACTAACTATGGCTACACCTTC; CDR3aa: CASSQRDRETNYGYTF
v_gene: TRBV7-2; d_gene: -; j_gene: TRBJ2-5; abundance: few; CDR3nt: TGTGCCAGCAGCTTGGTGGGAGATAGCGGAGAGACCCAGTACTTC; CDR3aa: CASSLVGDSGETQYF
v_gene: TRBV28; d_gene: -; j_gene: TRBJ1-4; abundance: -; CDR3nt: TGTGCCAGCAGTTTAATACAGGGAACTAATGAAAAACTGTTTTTT; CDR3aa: CASSLIQGTNEKLFF
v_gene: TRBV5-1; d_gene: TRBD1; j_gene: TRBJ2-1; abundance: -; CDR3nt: TGCGCCAGCAGCTACCGGGACAGGGCTTACAATGAGCAGTTCTTC; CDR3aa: CASSYRDRAYNEQFF
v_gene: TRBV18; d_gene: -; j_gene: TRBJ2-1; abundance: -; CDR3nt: TGTGCCAGCTCAGGGGCCCTGGATCGTGAGCAGTTCTTC; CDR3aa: CASSGALDREQFF
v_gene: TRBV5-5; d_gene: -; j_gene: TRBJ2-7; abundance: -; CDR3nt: TGTGCCAGCAGCTTGGGACGGGGAACGTCCACCTACGAGCAGTACTTC; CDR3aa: CASSLGRGTSTYEQYF
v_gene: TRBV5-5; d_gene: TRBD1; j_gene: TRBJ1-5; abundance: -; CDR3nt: TGTGCCAGCAGCTCGGACAGGGGGGGAGGCAATCAGCCCCAGCATTTT; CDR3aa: CASSSDRGGGNQPQHF
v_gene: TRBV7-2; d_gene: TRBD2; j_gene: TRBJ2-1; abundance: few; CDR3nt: TGTGCCAGCAGCTATCGGGGGGGCAATGAGCAGTTCTTC; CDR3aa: CASSYRGGNEQFF
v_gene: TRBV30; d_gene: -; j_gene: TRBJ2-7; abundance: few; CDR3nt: TGTGCCTGGAGTGTTGCAGGGTCGGGCGAGCAGTACTTC; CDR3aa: CAWSVAGSGEQYF
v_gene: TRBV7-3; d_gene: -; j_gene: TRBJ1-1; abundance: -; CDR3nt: TGTGCCAGCAGCTTCGGCAGGGGGAACACTGAAGCTTTCTTT; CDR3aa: CASSFGRGNTEAFF
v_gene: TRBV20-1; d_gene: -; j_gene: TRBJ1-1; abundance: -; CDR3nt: TGCAGTGCTAGAGTTGGCGGGGCAGGCTTCTTT; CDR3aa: CSARVGGAGFF
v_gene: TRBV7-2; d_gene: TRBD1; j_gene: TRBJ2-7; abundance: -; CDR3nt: TGTGCCAGCAGCCAACTCGGACAGGGGTTGTACGAGCAGTACTTC; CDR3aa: CASSQLGQGLYEQYF
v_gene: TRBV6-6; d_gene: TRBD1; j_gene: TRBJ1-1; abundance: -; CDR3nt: TGTGCCAGCAGGGACAGGAGTGGTACTGAAGCTTTCTTT; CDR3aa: CASRDRSGTEAFF
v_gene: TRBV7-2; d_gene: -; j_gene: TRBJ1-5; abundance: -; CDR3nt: TGTGCCAGCAGCGTGACTGGGAATCAGCCCCAGCATTTT; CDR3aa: CASSVTGNQPQHF
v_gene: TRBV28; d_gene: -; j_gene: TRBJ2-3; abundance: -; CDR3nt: TGTGCCAGCACCCTTGGGGGGGGCCCAGATACGCAGTATTTT; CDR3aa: CASTLGGGPDTQYF
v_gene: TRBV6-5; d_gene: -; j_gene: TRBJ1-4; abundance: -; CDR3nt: TGTGCCAGCAGTTATGGGGGGGCAGATGAAAAACTGTTTTTT; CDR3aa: CASSYGGADEKLFF
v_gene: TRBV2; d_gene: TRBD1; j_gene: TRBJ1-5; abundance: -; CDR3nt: TGTGCCAGCAGACGGGACAGAAGAAATCAGCCCCAGCATTTT; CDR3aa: CASRRDRRNQPQHF
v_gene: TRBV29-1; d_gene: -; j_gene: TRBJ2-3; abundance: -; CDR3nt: TGCAGCGTTGACCAGGGTACGGATACGCAGTATTTT; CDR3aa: CSVDQGTDTQYF
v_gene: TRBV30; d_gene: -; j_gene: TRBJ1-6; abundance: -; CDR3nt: TGTGCCTTGGGGGGGGGAACCTATAATTCACCCCTCCACTTT; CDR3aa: CALGGGTYNSPLHF
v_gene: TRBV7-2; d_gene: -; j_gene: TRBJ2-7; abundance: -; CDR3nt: TGTGCCAGCAGCTTAGGGGCTTGGTACGAGCAGTACTTC; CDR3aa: CASSLGAWYEQYF
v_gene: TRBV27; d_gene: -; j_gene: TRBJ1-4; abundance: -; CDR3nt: TGTGCCAGCAGTACGCCAGCAACTAATGAAAAACTGTTTTTT; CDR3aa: CASSTPATNEKLFF
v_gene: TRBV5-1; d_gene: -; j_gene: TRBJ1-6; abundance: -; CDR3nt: TGCGCCAGCAGCTTGGGAGGGAATTCACCCCTCCACTTT; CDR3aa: CASSLGGNSPLHF
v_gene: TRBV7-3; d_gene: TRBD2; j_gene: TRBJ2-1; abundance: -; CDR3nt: TGTGCCAGCAGCTTAGCGGGGGGGCCTGTAGGTGAGCAGTTCTTC; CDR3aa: CASSLAGGPVGEQFF
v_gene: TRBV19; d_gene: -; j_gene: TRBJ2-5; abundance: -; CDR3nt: TGTGCCAGTAGTATTACAGAAGAGACCCAGTACTTC; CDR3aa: CASSITEETQYF
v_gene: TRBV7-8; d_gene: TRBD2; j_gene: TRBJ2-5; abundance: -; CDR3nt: TGTGCCAGCAGCTTAGCGATAGCGGGGGCGCAAGAGACCCAGTACTTC; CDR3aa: CASSLAIAGAQETQYF
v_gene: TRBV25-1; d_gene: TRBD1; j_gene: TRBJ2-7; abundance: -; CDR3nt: TGTGCCAGCAGTGGTCCCGGGACAGGGATCTACGAGCAGTACTTC; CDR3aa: CASSGPGTGIYEQYF
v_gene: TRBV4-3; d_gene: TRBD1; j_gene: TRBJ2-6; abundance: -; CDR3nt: TGCGCCAGCAGCCAAGTTGCAGGGGGCGGCTCTGGGGCCAACGTCCTGACTTTC; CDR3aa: CASSQVAGGGSGANVLTF
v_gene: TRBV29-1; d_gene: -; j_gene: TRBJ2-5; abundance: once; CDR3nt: TGCAGCGTTGAAGATGTGCGGGGTGGGGTGAGGTCCCAGTACTTC; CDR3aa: CSVEDVRGGVRSQYF
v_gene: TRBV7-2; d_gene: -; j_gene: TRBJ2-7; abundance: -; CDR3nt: TGTGCCAGCAGCTTAGGAGGGGGAGCGTACGAGCAGTACTTC; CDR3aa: CASSLGGGAYEQYF
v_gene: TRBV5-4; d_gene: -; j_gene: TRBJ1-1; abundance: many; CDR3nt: TGTGCCAGCAGCACCCCGGGACAAAGCCCTGCGGGCACTGAAGCTTTCTTT; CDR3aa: CASSTPGQSPAGTEAFF
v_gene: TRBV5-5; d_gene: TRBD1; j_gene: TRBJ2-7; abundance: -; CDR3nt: TGTGCCAGCAGCCGACAGGGGGCTTCCTACGAGCAGTACTTC; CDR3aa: CASSRQGASYEQYF